This T cell receptor beta chain was captured by sequencing in a study of cytomegalovirus exposure and HLA in healthy donors. Germline assignment: CDR1 SGHRS and CDR2 YFSETQ. CDR3 length equals 17 residues. V trimming: 1 base; J trimming: 6 bases; junction bases outside the gene matches: 13. This clone was observed a handful of times. The study ran its PCR with 60 Vbeta and 13 Jbeta primers. TCRdb keeps only in-frame clones here, not all; method: immunoSEQ multiplex PCR. The data contain approximately 38,000 clones, 65% to 90% of them seen just once; the ten biggest clones take up roughly 10%. This receptor was obtained from a woman younger than 35 in good health and CMV-seropositive. This chain links TRBV5-1 with TRBJ1-1; TRBD1 agrees at 9 bases. The sample was PBMCs. This CDR3 is CASSLRTGATNVAEAFF. In DNA form, the CDR3 reads TGCGCCAGCAGCTTGAGGACAGGGGCGACGAACGTGGCTGAAGCTTTCTTT. Using reference TRBV5-1 and TRBJ1-1 for the parts outside the CDR3, the full variable domain is KAGVTQTPRYLIKTRGQQVTLSCSPISGHRSVSWYQQTPGQGLQFLFEYFSETQRNKGNFPGRFSGRQFSNSRSEMNVSTLELGDSALYLCASSLRTGATNVAEAFFGQGTRLTVV.